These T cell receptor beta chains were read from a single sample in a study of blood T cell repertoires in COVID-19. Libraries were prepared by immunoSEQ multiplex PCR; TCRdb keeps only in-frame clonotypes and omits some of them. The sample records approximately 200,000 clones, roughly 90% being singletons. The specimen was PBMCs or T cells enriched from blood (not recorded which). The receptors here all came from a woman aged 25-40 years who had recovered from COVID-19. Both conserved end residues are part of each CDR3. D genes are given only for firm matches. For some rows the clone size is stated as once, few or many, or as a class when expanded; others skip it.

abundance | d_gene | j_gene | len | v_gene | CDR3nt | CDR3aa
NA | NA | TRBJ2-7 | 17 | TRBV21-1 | TGTGCCAGCAGCGCGCGGACTAGCGGAGGGACCTCCTACGAGCAGTACTTC | CASSARTSGGTSYEQYF
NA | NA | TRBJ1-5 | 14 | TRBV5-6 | TGTGCCAGCAGCTTGCAAATAGCTCCGAAAGTCCAGCATTTT | CASSLQIAPKVQHF
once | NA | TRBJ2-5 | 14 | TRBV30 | TGTGCCTGGAGTGTAGGGGGAATGGGGGAGACCCAGTACTTC | CAWSVGGMGETQYF
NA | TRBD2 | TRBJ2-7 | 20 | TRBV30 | TGTGCCTGGGGGCGTGCCTTTGGACAGTCAGCGGGAGTGAGGAACTACGAGCAGTACTTC | CAWGRAFGQSAGVRNYEQYF
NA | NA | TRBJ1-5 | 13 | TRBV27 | TGTGCCAGCAGTTTATACTATTATCAGCCCCAGCATTTT | CASSLYYYQPQHF
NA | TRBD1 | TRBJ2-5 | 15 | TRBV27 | TGTGCCAGCAGCCAGGACAGGGGGGAGTGGGAGACCCAGTACTTC | CASSQDRGEWETQYF
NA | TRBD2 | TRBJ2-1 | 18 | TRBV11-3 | TGTGCCAGCAGCCCTGATGGACTAGCTCTTTCTGTTCCCAATGAGCAGTTCTTC | CASSPDGLALSVPNEQFF
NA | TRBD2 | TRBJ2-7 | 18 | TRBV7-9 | TGTGCCAGCAGCTTTATAAGACCGTTTAGCGGGGGGGTCGACGAGCAGTACTTC | CASSFIRPFSGGVDEQYF
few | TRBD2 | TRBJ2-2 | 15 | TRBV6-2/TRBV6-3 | TGTGCCAGCAGTTACTCGACTAGCAACACCGGGGAGCTGTTTTTT | CASSYSTSNTGELFF
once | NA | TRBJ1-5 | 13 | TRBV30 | TGTGCCTGGAGTGGGCGGAGTAATCAGCCCCAGCATTTT | CAWSGRSNQPQHF
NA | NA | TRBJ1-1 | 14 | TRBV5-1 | TGCGCCAGCAGCTTGGAGAGTGTTACGGGGGAAGCTTTCTTT | CASSLESVTGEAFF
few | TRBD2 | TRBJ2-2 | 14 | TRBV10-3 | TGTGCCATCAGTGACGGGGGGGACACCGGGGAGCTGTTTTTT | CAISDGGDTGELFF
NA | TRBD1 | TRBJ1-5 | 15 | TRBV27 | TGTGCCAGCAGTCCGGGACAGGGGGTCCCCTGGCCCCAGCATTTT | CASSPGQGVPWPQHF
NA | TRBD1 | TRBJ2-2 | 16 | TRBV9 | TGTGCCAGCATGCCGGGGACAGGGGAAGGAACCGGGGAGCTGTTTTTT | CASMPGTGEGTGELFF
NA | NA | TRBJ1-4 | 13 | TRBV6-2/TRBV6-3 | TGTGCCAGCAGTCCCGACTTCGATGAAAAACTGTTTTTT | CASSPDFDEKLFF
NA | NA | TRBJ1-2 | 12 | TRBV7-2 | TGTGCCAGCAGCCAAAGCCTTACTAGGGTAACCTTC | CASSQSLTRVTF
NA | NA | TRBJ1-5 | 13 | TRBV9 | TGTGCCGGCCGGGGGGCCAGCAATCAGCCCCAGCATTTT | CAGRGASNQPQHF
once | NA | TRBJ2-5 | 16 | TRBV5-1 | TGCGCCAGCAGCTTGGCGTTAACACGATACCAAGAGACCCAGTACTTC | CASSLALTRYQETQYF
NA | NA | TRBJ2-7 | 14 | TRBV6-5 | TGTGCCAGCAGTTACGGGCAGGGGACCTACGAGCAGTACTTC | CASSYGQGTYEQYF
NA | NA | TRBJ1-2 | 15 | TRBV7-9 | TGTGCCAGCAGCTTAGCTAATACAGGAATCCATGGCTACACCTTC | CASSLANTGIHGYTF
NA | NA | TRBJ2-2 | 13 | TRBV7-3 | TGTGCCAGCAGCTCCCCAGACACCGGGGAGCTGTTTTTT | CASSSPDTGELFF
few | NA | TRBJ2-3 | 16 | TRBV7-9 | TGTGCCAGCAGCTTATCAGGGGCGCGGGGCACAGATACGCAGTATTTT | CASSLSGARGTDTQYF
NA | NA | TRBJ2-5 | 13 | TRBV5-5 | TGTGCCAGCAGCTCCCAGGGGTCGGAGACCCAGTACTTC | CASSSQGSETQYF
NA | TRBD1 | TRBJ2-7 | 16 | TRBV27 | TGTGCCAGCAGTTTGCGTTGGCTAGGGGGCTCCCACGAGCAGTACTTC | CASSLRWLGGSHEQYF
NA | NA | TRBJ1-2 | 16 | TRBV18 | TGTGCCAGCTCACCGACCACAGGACCGACTAACTATGGCTACACCTTC | CASSPTTGPTNYGYTF
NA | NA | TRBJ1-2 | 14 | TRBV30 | TGTGCCTGGAGGTGGGGCAGGGGAAACTATGGCTACACCTTC | CAWRWGRGNYGYTF
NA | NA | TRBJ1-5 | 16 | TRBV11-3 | TGTGCCAGCAGCTTAGGGGTAACAGGTCCCAATCAGCCCCAGCATTTT | CASSLGVTGPNQPQHF
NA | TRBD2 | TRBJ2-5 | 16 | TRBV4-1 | TGCGCCAGCAGCCAAGATGCCCGGACTAGGGGTGAGACCCAGTACTTC | CASSQDARTRGETQYF
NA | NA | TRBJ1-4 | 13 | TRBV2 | TGTGCCAGCAGTCGGGACTTCGGGGAAAAACTGTTTTTT | CASSRDFGEKLFF
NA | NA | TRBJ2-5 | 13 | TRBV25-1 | TGTGCCAGCAGGGTCGGTCCTCAAGAGACCCAGTACTTC | CASRVGPQETQYF
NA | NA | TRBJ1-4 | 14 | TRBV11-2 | TGTGCCAGCAGCTTAGACTTGGCAACAGAAAAACTGTTTTTT | CASSLDLATEKLFF
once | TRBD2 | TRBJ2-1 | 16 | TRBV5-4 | TGTGCCAGCAGCTTGGCCGGCGGGAGCTCCTACAATGAGCAGTTCTTC | CASSLAGGSSYNEQFF
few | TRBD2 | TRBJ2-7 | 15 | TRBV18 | TGTGCCAGCTCGGGCGGACTAGCGGGGAACTACGAGCAGTACTTC | CASSGGLAGNYEQYF
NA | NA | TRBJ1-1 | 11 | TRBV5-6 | TGTGCCAGCAGCTTACCAGGAGAAGCTTTCTTT | CASSLPGEAFF
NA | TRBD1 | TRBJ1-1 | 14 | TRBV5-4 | TGTGCCAGCAGCTTGGCCGGGACAGGGCCTGAAGCTTTCTTT | CASSLAGTGPEAFF
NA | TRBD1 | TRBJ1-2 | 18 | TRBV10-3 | TGTGCCATCAGTGAGGGAAGGGACAGGGGGCGCAGTCCCTATGGCTACACCTTC | CAISEGRDRGRSPYGYTF
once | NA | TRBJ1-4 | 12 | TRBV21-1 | TGTGCCAGCAGCACAGATAAGGAAAAACTGTTTTTT | CASSTDKEKLFF
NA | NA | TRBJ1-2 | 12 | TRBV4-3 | TGCGCCAGCAGCCGCTCAGGCATGGGCTACACCTTC | CASSRSGMGYTF
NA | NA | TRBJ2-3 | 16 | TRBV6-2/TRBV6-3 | TGTGCCAGCAGTTACTCGCTAGAATGGGGCACAGATACGCAGTATTTT | CASSYSLEWGTDTQYF
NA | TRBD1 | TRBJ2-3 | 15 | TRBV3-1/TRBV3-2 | TGTGCCAGCAGCTGGGACAGCCTTAGCACAGATACGCAGTATTTT | CASSWDSLSTDTQYF
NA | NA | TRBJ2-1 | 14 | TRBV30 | TGTGCCTGGGGAAACCGGGACTCCTACAATGAGCAGTTCTTC | CAWGNRDSYNEQFF
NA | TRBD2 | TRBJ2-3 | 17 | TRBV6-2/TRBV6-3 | TGTGCCAGCAGTTACATAGGGCGGGGGACTAGCACAGATACGCAGTATTTT | CASSYIGRGTSTDTQYF
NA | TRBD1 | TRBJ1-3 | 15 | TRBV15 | TGTGCCACCAGCCGAAGACAGGGCGTCGGAAACACCATATATTTT | CATSRRQGVGNTIYF
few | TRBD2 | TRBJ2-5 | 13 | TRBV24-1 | TGTGCCACCAGCCCGGGACTACAAGAGACCCAGTACTTC | CATSPGLQETQYF
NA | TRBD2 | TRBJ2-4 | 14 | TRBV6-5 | TGTGCCAGCAGCCCGGGACTAGAGGTTAACATTCAGTACTTC | CASSPGLEVNIQYF
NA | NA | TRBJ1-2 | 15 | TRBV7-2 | TGTGCCAGCAGCTTAGGGCCGACTGCTAACTATGGCTACACCTTC | CASSLGPTANYGYTF
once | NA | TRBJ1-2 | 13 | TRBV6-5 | TGTGCCAGCTCATTTCGTGACAAATCTGGCTACACCTTC | CASSFRDKSGYTF
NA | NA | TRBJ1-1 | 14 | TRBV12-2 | TGTGCAAGTCGCTTCGTCAGGGTGGGCACTGAAGCTTTCTTT | CASRFVRVGTEAFF
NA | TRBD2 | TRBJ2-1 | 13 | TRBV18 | TGTGCCAGCTCACCCGAACTGCGGGAGGGGGCGTTCTTC | CASSPELREGAFF
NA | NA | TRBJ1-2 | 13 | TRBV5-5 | TGTGCCAGCAGCTTTCCTCGGGGGGATGGCTACACCTTC | CASSFPRGDGYTF
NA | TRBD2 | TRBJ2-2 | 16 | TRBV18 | TGTGCCAGCTCACCAGTCACTAGCGCGAACACCGGGGAGCTGTTTTTT | CASSPVTSANTGELFF
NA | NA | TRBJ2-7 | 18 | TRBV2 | TGTGCCAGCAGTGCCCCACCTAAAACAGGGCTAAAGATCTACGAGCAGTACTTC | CASSAPPKTGLKIYEQYF
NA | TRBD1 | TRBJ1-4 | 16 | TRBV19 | TGTGCCAGTAGCTCAACGAGGGACAGGGCAAGGGAAAAACTGTTTTTT | CASSSTRDRAREKLFF
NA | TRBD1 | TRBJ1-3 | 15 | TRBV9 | TGTGCCAGCAGCGCCGGGACAGGGCCTGGAAACACCATATATTTT | CASSAGTGPGNTIYF